The 8 T cell receptor beta chains reported below all come from one sample, sequenced in a study of T cells in Graves' hyperthyroidism and ophthalmopathy (dated by TCRdb to the late 2010s). Library preparation used multiplex PCR. TCRdb lists the instrument as Illumina HiSeq 2000. The TCR beta CDR3 regions were amplified from RNA transcripts. A first-round RT-PCR of the TCR CDR3 used the HTBI primer set with the Qiagen OneStep RT-PCR kit. TCRdb handled the public reads itself, with Q25 trimming in fastp and clone calling in MiXCR, and kept productive beta chains. Every entry covers one CDR3 protein and lists the most common genes and DNA from its rows. This sample has more than 350,000 distinct CDR3 sequences in its table, and under 15% of those were observed once. The ten largest clones add up to roughly 33% of the sample. The sequencing sample was made of blood. These receptors came from a woman under 40 with Graves' hyperthyroidism.

J is TRBJ2-7 and V is TRBV19; D tentatively reads TRBD1 or TRBD2 (6 bases each). Germline V lookup: CDR1 LNHDA, CDR2 SQIVND (reference sequence). The V gene lost 5 bases and the J gene lost 4 bases, with 18 bases spanning the gap. The CDR3 is made up of 15 amino acids. The CDR3 protein is CASSAAEGVRYEQYF. In DNA, the CDR3 is TGTGCCAGTAGTGCTGCGGAGGGGGTACGGTACGAGCAGTACTTC.

This clonotype was seen only a few times. CDR3 region: CASVGTSGSEQYF. As DNA, the CDR3 is TGTGCCAGCGTTGGGACTAGCGGGAGCGAGCAGTACTTC. The chain carries TRBV6-1 and TRBJ2-7, with 14 bases identical to TRBD2. Germline V gene sequence: CDR1 MNHNS, CDR2 SASEGT. V trimming: 8 bases; J trimming: 6 bases; junction bases outside the gene matches: 3. CDR3 length equals 13 residues.

This clonotype was seen many times. The J gene is TRBJ2-1, the V gene TRBV20-1; 11 bases match TRBD2. The CDR3 contains 15 residues. Germline lookup yields CDR1 DFQATT and CDR2 SNEGSKA (reference sequence). The V gene end was trimmed by 6 bases and the J gene end by 7 bases; junction bases not matched to a gene: 11. The CDR3 coding sequence is TGCAGTGCGGGACCTACTAGCGGGGGTTCAAATGAGCAGTTCTTC. Its protein product is CSAGPTSGGSNEQFF.

CDR3 loop: CASTTVGGWEETQYF. As DNA, the CDR3 is TGTGCCAGCACTACGGTAGGGGGTTGGGAAGAGACCCAGTACTTC. The chain links TRBV6-1 to TRBJ2-5; TRBD1 is a possible D gene (6 bases). V was clipped by 7 bases and J by 3 bases, with 18 bases between them. The CDR3 is 15 residues long. Germline assignment: CDR1 MNHNS and CDR2 SASEGT.

There are many counts of this clonotype. The V call is TRBV20-1, the J call TRBJ2-3; D uncertain. The CDR3 extends over 15 amino acids. Germline assignment: CDR1 DFQATT and CDR2 SNEGSKA (reference sequence). The germline V and J ends were trimmed by 0 bases and 1 base, with 11 bases remaining between them. The CDR3 protein is CSARDYRLGTDTQYF. The CDR3 DNA sequence: TGCAGTGCTAGAGATTACCGGTTAGGCACAGATACGCAGTATTTT.

The gene calls are TRBV9 and TRBJ2-7; D may be TRBD2 (6 bases). CDR1 is SGDLS, CDR2 YYNGEE, per germline. The CDR3 has 15 amino acids. V shed 4 bases and J shed 0 bases, with 14 bases lying between them. CDR3 in amino acids: CASSPQSSDSYEQYF. The CDR3 nucleotides read TGTGCCAGCAGCCCCCAGTCTAGCGACTCCTACGAGCAGTACTTC.

The chain couples TRBV15 to TRBJ2-5; possible D gene TRBD1, 5 bases. The CDR3 spans 13 residues. From germline, CDR1 is LNHNV and CDR2 YYDKDF (reference sequence). The V gene lost 0 bases and the J gene lost 4 bases, with 6 bases spanning the gap. As DNA, the CDR3 is TGTGCCACCAGCAGAGACGACAGAGAGACCCAGTACTTC. Translation: CATSRDDRETQYF.

This clonotype showed up many times. V gene TRBV11-1 combines with J gene TRBJ1-1; D is undetermined. Trimming shortened V by 5 bases and J by 6 bases, and 19 bases separated the two germline ends. The CDR3 is 15 amino acids. Germline CDR1 is SGHAT and CDR2 is FQDESV (reference sequence). CDR3 sequence (DNA): TGTGCCAGCAGCCCGTGGACTGGGGAGGTCCCTGAAGCTTTCTTT. It encodes CASSPWTGEVPEAFF.